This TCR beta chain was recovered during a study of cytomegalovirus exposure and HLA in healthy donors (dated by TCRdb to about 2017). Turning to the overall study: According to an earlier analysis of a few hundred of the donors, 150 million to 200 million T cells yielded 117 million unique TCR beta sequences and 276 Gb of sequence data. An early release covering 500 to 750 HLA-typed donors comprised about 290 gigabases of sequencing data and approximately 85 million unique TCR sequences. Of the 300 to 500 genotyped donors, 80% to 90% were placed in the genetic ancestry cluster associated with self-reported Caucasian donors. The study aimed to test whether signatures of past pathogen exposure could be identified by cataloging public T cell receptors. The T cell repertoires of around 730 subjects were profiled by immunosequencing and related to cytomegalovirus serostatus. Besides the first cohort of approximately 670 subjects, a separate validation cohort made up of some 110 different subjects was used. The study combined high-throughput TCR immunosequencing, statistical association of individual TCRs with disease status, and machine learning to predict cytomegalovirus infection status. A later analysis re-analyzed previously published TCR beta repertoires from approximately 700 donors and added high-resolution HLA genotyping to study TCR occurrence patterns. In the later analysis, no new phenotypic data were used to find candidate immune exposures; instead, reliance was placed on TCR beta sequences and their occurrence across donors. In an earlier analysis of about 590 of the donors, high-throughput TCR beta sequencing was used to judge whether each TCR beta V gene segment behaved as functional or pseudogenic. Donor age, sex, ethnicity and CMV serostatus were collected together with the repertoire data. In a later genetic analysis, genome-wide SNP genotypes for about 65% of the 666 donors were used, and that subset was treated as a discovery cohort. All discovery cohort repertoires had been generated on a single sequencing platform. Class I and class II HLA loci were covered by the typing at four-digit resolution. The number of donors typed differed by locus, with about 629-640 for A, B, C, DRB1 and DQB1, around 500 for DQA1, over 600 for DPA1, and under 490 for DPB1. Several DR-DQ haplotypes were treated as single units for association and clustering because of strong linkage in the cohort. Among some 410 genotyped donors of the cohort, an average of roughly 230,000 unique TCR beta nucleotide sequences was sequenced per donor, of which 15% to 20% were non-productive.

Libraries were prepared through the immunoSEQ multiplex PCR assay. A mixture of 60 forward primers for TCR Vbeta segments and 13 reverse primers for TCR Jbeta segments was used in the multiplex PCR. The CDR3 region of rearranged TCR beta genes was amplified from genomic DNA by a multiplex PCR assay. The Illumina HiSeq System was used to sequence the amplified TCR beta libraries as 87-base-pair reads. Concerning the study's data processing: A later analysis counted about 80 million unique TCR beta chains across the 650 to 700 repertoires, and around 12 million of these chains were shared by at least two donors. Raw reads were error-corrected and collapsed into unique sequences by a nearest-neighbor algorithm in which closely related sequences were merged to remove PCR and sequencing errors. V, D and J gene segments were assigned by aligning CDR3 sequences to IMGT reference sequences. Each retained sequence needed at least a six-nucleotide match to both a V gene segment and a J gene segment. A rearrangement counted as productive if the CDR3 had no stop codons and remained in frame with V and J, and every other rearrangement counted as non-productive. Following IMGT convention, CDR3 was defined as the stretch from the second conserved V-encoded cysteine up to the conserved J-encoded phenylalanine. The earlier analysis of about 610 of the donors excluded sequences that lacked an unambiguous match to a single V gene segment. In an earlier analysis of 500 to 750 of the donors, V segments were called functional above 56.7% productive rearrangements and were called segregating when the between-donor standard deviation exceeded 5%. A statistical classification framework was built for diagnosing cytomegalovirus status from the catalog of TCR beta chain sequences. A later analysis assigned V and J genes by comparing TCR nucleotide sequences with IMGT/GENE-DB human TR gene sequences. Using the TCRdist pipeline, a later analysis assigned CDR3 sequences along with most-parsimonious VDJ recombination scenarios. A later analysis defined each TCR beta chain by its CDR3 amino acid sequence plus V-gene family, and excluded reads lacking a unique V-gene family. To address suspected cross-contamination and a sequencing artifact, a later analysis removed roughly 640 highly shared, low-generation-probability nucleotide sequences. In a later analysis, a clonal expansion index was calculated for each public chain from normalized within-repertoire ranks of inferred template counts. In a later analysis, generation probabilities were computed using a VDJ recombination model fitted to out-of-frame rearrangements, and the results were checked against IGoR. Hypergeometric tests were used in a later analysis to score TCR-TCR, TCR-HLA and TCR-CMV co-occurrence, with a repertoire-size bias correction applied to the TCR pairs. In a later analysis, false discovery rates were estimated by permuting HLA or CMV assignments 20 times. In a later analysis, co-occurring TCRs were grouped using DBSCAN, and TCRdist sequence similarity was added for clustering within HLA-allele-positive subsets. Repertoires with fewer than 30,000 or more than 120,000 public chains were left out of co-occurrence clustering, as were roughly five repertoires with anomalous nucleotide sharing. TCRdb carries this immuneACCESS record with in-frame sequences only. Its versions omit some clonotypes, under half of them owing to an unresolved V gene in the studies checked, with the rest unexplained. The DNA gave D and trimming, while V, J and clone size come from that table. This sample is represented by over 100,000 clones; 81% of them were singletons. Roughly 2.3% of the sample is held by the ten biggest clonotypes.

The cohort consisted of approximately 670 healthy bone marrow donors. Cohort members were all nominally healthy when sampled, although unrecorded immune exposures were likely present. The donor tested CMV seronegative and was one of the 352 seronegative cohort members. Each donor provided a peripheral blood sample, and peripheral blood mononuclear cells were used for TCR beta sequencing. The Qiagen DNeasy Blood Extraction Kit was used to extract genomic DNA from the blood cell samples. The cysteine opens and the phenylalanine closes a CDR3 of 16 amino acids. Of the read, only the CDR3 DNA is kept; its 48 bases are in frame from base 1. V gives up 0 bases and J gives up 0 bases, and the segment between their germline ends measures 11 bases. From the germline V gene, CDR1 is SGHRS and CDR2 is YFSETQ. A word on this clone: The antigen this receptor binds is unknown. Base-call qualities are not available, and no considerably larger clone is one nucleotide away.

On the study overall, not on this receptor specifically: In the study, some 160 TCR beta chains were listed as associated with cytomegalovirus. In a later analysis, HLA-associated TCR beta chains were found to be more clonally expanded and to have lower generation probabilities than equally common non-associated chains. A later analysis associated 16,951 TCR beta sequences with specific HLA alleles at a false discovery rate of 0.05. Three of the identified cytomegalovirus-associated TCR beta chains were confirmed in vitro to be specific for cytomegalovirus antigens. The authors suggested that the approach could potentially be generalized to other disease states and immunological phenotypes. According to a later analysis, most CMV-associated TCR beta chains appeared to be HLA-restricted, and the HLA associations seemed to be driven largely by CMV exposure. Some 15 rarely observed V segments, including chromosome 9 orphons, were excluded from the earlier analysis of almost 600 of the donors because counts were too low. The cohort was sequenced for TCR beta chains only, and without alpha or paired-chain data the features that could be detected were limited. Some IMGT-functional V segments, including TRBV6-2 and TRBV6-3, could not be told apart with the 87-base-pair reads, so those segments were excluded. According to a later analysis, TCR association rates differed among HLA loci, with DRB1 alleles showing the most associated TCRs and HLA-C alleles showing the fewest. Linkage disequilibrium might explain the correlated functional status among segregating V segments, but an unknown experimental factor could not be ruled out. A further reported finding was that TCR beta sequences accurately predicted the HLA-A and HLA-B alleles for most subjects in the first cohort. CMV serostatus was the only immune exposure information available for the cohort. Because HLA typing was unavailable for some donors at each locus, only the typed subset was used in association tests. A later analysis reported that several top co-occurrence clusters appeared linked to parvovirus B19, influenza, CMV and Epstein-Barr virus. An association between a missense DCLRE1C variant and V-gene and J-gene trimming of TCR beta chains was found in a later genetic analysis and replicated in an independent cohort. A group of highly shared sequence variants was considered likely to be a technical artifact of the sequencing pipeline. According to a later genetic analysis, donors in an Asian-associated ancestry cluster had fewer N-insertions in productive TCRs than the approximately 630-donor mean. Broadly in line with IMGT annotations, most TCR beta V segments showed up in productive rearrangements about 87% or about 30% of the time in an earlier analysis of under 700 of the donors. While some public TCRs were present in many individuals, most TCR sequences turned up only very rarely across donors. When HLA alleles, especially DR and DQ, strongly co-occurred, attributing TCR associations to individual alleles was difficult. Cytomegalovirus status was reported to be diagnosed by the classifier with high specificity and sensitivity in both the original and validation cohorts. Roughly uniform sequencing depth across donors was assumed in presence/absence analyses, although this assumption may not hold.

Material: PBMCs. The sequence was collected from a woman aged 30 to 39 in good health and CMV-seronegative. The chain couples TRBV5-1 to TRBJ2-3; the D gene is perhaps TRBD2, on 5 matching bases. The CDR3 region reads CASSLVASRSTDTQYF. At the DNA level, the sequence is TGCGCCAGCAGCTTGGTTGCTAGCCGTAGCACAGATACGCAGTATTTT. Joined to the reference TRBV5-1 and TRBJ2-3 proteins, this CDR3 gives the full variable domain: KAGVTQTPRYLIKTRGQQVTLSCSPISGHRSVSWYQQTPGQGLQFLFEYFSETQRNKGNFPGRFSGRQFSNSRSEMNVSTLELGDSALYLCASSLVASRSTDTQYFGPGTRLTVL.